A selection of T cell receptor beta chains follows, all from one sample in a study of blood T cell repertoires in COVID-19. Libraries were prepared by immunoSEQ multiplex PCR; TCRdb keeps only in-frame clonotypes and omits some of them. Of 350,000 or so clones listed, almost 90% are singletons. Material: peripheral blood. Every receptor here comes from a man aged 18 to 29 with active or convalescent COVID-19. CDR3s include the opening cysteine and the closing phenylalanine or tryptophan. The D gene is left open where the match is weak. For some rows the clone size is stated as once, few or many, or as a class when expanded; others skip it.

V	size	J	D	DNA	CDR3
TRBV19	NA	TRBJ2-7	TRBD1	TGTGCCAGTAGTATAGACGGACAGGGCGAGAAGCAGTACTTC	CASSIDGQGEKQYF
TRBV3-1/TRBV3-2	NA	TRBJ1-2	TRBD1	TGTGCCAGCAGCCAGATGACAGGGATCGTAGGCTATGGCTACACCTTC	CASSQMTGIVGYGYTF
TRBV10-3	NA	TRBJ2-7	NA	TGTGCCATCAGGGGCAGGGAGGACGAGCAGTACTTC	CAIRGREDEQYF
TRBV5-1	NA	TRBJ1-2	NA	TGCGCCAGCAGCACAGAACAGGGTCGGGGCTACACCTTC	CASSTEQGRGYTF
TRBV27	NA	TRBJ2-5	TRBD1	TGTGCCAGCAGGCGACAGGGTAACCGCCAAGAGACCCAGTACTTC	CASRRQGNRQETQYF
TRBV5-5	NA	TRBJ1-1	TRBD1	TGTGCCAGCAGCTTGGTAGGGACAGGGGCCATGAACACTGAAGCTTTCTTT	CASSLVGTGAMNTEAFF
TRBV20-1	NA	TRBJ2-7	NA	TGCAGTGCTAGTTGGCGGGACTCCTACGAGCAGTACTTC	CSASWRDSYEQYF
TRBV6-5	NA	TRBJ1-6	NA	TGTGCCAGCACACGAGGGCTAGGGTCACCCCTCCACTTT	CASTRGLGSPLHF
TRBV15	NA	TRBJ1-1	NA	TGTGCCACCAGCTCCTCAGGGAACACTGAAGCTTTCTTT	CATSSSGNTEAFF
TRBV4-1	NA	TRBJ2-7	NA	TGCGCCAGCAGCCAAGATCCGGGGAGCTTTTACGAGCAGTACTTC	CASSQDPGSFYEQYF
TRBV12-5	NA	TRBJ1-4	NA	TGTGCTAGTGGTTTGGTACACGGACAGTTTTGTTTTTTT	CASGLVHGQFCFF
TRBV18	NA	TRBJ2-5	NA	TGTGCCAGCCCTATGCCTAATGGAGAGACCCAGTACTTC	CASPMPNGETQYF
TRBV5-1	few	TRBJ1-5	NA	TGCGCCAGCAGCTTGTCCCGGGATGGCAATCAGCCCCAGCATTTT	CASSLSRDGNQPQHF
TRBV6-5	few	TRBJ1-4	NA	TGTGCCACGCGGGTAATCGGGGGGGAAAAACTGTTTTTT	CATRVIGGEKLFF
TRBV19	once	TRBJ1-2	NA	TGTGCCAGTAGTATTCATTTGACAGGCACCAACTATGGCTACACCTTC	CASSIHLTGTNYGYTF
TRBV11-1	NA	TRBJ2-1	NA	TGTGCCAGCAGCCCTCTCCTGAGCCTCAATGAGCAGTTCTTC	CASSPLLSLNEQFF
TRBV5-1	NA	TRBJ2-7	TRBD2	TGCGCCAGCTCCCGGACTAGCGGGAGTTATTACGAGCAGTACTTC	CASSRTSGSYYEQYF
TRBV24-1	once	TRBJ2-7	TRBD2	TGTGCCACCAGTGATCCGACTAGCGGGAGGGTCTACGAGCAGTACTTC	CATSDPTSGRVYEQYF
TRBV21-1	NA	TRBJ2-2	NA	TGTGCCAGCAGCATCACAGGGTTGGGCACCGGGGAGCTGTTTTTT	CASSITGLGTGELFF
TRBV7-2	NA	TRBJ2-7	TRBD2	TGTGCCAGCAGCCCCGCCTGGGGGGGCTCCTACGAGCAGTACTTC	CASSPAWGGSYEQYF
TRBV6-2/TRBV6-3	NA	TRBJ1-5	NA	TGTGCCAGCAGTTACTCGGGAGAGAGCAATCAGCCCCAGCATTTT	CASSYSGESNQPQHF
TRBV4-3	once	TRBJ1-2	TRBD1	TGCGCCAGCAGCCACCTATCGGGGACAGGGGGCGTCTTTTTCCAGGACTATGGCTACACCTTC	CASSHLSGTGGVFFQDYGYTF
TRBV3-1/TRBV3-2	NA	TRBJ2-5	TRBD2	TGTGCCAGCAGCCTCTTTGGGGATAGCGGGAGGGACCAAGAGACCCAGTACTTC	CASSLFGDSGRDQETQYF
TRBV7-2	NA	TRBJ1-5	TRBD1	TGTGCCAGCAGCGAAAGAGGGGGCAGTCAGCCCCAGCATTTT	CASSERGGSQPQHF
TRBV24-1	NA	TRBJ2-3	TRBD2	TGTGCCACCAGTGTGCCTAGCGGGACCTCGGATACGCAGTATTTT	CATSVPSGTSDTQYF
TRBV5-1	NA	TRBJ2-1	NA	TGCGCCAGCAGTGGCGGAAGCTCCTACAATGAGCAGTTCTTC	CASSGGSSYNEQFF
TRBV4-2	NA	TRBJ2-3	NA	TGTGCCAGCAGCCAAGCGAGGGCCGATAGCACAGATACGCAGTATTTT	CASSQARADSTDTQYF
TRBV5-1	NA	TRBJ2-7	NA	TGCGCCAGCAGCTTGGTCGCGGGGCGGCAGTACTTC	CASSLVAGRQYF
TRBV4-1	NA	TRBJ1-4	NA	TGCGCCAGCAGCCAAGGAATACAGAGGACAGCAACTAATGAAAAACTGTTTTTT	CASSQGIQRTATNEKLFF
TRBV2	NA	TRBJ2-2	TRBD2	TGTGCCAGCAGTGTAACGCGCCGGGGGGTAAACACGGACCGGGAGCTGTTTTTT	CASSVTRRGVNTDRELFF
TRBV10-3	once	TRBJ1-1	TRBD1	TGTGCCATCAGTGAGCCCGGGGCGGGACAGGGGCTGAACACTGAAGCTTTCTTT	CAISEPGAGQGLNTEAFF
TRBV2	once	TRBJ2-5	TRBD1	TGTGCCAGCATGAGACAGGGGTTCGAGACCCAGTACTTC	CASMRQGFETQYF
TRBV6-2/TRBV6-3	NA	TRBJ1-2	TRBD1	TGTGCCAGCAGTTTAGGGACGACAGGGGAGAGTGGCTACACCTTC	CASSLGTTGESGYTF
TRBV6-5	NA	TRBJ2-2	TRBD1	TGTGCCAGCAGGAGAGACAGGGGAGTCACCGGGGAGCTGTTTTTT	CASRRDRGVTGELFF
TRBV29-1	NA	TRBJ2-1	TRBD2	TGCAGCGTTGGAAGTAGCGGGGGGGATGAGCAGTTCTTC	CSVGSSGGDEQFF
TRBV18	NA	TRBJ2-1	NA	TGTGCCAGCTCCCCCTTGCGGGACGGGAATGAGCAGTTCTTC	CASSPLRDGNEQFF
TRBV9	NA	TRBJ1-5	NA	TGTGCCAGCAGCGTAGGGACTCTCAATCAGCCCCAGCATTTT	CASSVGTLNQPQHF
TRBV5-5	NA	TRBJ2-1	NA	TGTGCCAGCAGCAGCCCCGGGCGGGGCAGTTCCTACAATGAGCAGTTCTTC	CASSSPGRGSSYNEQFF
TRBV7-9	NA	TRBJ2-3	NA	TGTGCCACCCTAACAGATACGCAGTATTTT	CATLTDTQYF
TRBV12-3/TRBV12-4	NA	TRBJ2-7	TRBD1	TGTGCCAGCAGCAAAGGGACAGGGTACGAGCAGTACTTC	CASSKGTGYEQYF
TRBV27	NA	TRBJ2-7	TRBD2	TGTGCCAGCAGTTTACCCGGCGGGAGTAGGTACGAGCAGTACTTC	CASSLPGGSRYEQYF
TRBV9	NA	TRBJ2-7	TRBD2	TGTGCCAGCAGCCCGTGGACTAGCTCCTACGAGCAGTACTTC	CASSPWTSSYEQYF
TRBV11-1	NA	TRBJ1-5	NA	TGTGCCAGCAGCACCTCTGAGTATCAGCCCCAGCATTTT	CASSTSEYQPQHF
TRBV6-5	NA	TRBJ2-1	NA	TGTGCCAGCAGCCCACTAGTTACGAATGAGCAGTTCTTC	CASSPLVTNEQFF
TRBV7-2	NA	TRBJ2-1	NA	TGTGCCAGCAGCTTAGACAGGGCTTGGGTCTTC	CASSLDRAWVF
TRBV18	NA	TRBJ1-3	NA	TGTGCCAGCTCACCACTAAGAGGCTCTGGAAACACCATATATTTT	CASSPLRGSGNTIYF
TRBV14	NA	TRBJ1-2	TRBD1	TGTGCCAGCAGCCAAGAGACAGGGGGACGCTATGGCTACACCTTC	CASSQETGGRYGYTF
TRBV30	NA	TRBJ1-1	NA	TGTGCCTGGAGTGTACGGGGGGGCACTGAAGCTTTCTTT	CAWSVRGGTEAFF
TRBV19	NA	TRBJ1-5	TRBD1	TGTGCCAGTACCCCGACAGGGCCCCAGCCCCAGCATTTT	CASTPTGPQPQHF
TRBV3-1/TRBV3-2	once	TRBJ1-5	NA	TGTGCCAGCAGCCCCGGGGGACGGGGACTGCGCAATCAGCCCCAGCATTTT	CASSPGGRGLRNQPQHF
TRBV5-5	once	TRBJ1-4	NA	TGTGCCAGCAGTTCTACCCCCGGGACAAAAGCTGGGGAAAAACTGTTTTTT	CASSSTPGTKAGEKLFF
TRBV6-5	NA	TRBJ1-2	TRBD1	TGTGCCAGCAGCGCGGACAGGGTACGGAACTATGGCTACACCTTC	CASSADRVRNYGYTF